The 32 T cell receptor beta chains in this list originate from one sample, sequenced in a study of blood T cells in healthy people across ages. Then a second PCR, running roughly 7 to 11 cycles, was carried out with a sample-barcoded 5' primer and a J-beta primer mix. TCRdb ran MiXCR on the 5' RACE reads and lists one entry per CDR3 protein. This sample carries approximately 900,000 distinct CDR3 sequences, roughly 52% of them seen once, and the ten largest clones take 10% to 15%. The sample taken for sequencing was blood. Receptors were obtained from a man between 25 and 39 years old in good health.

In the case of this clonotype: A much more abundant neighbour one base away suggests this may be a read error. The chain couples TRBV6-6 to TRBJ2-5, with 8 bases fitting TRBD2. The better agreement between TRBJ2-4 and the DNA end casts doubt on the J call. The V gene's germline CDR1 is MNHNY and CDR2 SVGAGI (reference sequence). The CDR3 runs to 16 residues. CDR3 bases: TGTGCCAGCAGTTATGGAGCGGGGGAGCAGGGAAACATTCAGTACTTC. This translates into CASSYGAGEQGNIQYF.

The V gene is TRBV7-9, the J gene TRBJ2-1, with D possibly being TRBD2 (5 bases). Germline V gene data show CDR1 as SEHNR and CDR2 as FQNEAQ (reference sequence). The V gene lost 7 bases and the J gene lost 7 bases, with 20 bases spanning the gap. The CDR3 has 15 amino acids. In DNA form, the CDR3 reads TGTGCCAGCACCAAAGCGGATCCTTGGGGAAATGAGCAGTTCTTC. It codes for CASTKADPWGNEQFF. The entire variable domain, with the rest obtained from reference TRBV7-9 and TRBJ2-1, is as follows: DTGVSQNPRHKITKRGQNVTFRCDPISEHNRLYWYRQTLGQGPEFLTYFQNEAQLEKSRLLSDRFSAERPKGSFSTLEIQRTEQGDSAMYLCASTKADPWGNEQFFGPGTRLTVL.

Only a few counts were recorded for this clonotype. The genes are TRBV29-1 and TRBJ2-7; D is perhaps TRBD1 (7 bases). The V gene's germline CDR1 is SQVTM and CDR2 ANQGSEA. This CDR3 has 13 amino acids. Trimming removed 3 bases from V and 0 bases from J, with 9 bases in between. The CDR3 DNA follows: TGCAGCGTTGAGCGGGACAGCTCCTACGAGCAGTACTTC. Its protein is CSVERDSSYEQYF.

There are a few counts of this clonotype. The chain combines TRBV12-3 or TRBV12-4 with TRBJ2-7; 7 bases map to TRBD1. The trim removed 6 bases at V and 4 bases at J, leaving 6 bases unmatched. The CDR3 has 13 amino acids. The CDR3 reads CASREGGRYEQYF. In DNA form, the CDR3 reads TGTGCCAGCAGGGAAGGGGGCAGGTACGAGCAGTACTTC.

The V call is TRBV4-3, the J call TRBJ2-1; D remains unclear. This CDR3 is built from 16 residues. Trimming pared 3 bases from V and 3 bases from J, leaving 15 bases between. The germline gives CDR1 LGHNA, CDR2 YSLEER. CDR3 nucleotide sequence: TGCGCCAGCAGCCATGATATCCTATCAAGCTACAATGAGCAGTTCTTC. It specifies CASSHDILSSYNEQFF.

This clonotype has ten or more counts. A read error may be the cause here, since a much bigger clone is one base away. The chain links TRBV6-5 to TRBJ2-1; D may be TRBD1 (6 bases). The germline V and J ends were trimmed by 6 bases and 2 bases, with 17 bases remaining between them. The CDR3 runs to 16 residues. Germline V CDR1 and CDR2: MNHEY, SVGAGI. The CDR3 is CASSLRADRAYNEQFF. CDR3 in DNA: TGTGCCAGCAGCCTCCGAGCGGACAGAGCCTACAATGAGCAGTTCTTC.

This clonotype has a handful of counts. The chain couples TRBV11-2 to TRBJ2-1; the D is unclear. The V end was cut by 0 bases, the J end by 10 bases, with 4 bases between. Germline assignment: CDR1 SGHAT and CDR2 FQNNGV. The length of the CDR3 is 11 residues. In DNA, the CDR3 is TGTGCCAGCAGCTTAGATCAGGAGCAGTTCTTC. This codes for CASSLDQEQFF. The full variable domain, rest sourced from reference TRBV11-2 and TRBJ2-1, is EAGVAQSPRYKIIEKRQSVAFWCNPISGHATLYWYQQILGQGPKLLIQFQNNGVVDDSQLPKDRFSAERLKGVDSTLKIQPAKLEDSAVYLCASSLDQEQFFGPGTRLTVL.

At least ten counts were recorded for this clonotype. J is TRBJ1-1 and V is TRBV29-1; D call uncertain. The germline V gene has CDR1 SQVTM and CDR2 ANQGSEA. This CDR3 has 14 residues. V lost 2 bases and J lost 6, with 16 bases in between. In DNA, the CDR3 is TGCAGCGTTGAATCCGGGGTGGGTACCTCTGAAGCTTTCTTT. Residues: CSVESGVGTSEAFF.

With regard to this clonotype: A read error may produce the germline difference seen at one junction end. The chain couples TRBV5-1 to TRBJ1-1; D is uncertain. Looked up from germline, CDR1 is SGHRS and CDR2 is YFSETQ. The CDR3 spans 13 residues. The CDR3 spells CATSAGRSTETFF. DNA for the CDR3: TGCGCCACCAGTGCTGGGCGAAGCACTGAAACTTTCTTT.

The chain links TRBV4-1 to TRBJ2-1; D unresolved. Trimming took off 3 bases at V and 10 bases at J, with 19 bases between the two ends. Per the germline V gene, CDR1 is MGHRA and CDR2 is YSYEKL. There are 15 residues in the CDR3. CDR3 amino acids: CASSHEKLPWLEQFF. The CDR3 DNA reads as TGCGCCAGCAGCCATGAGAAGCTTCCCTGGTTGGAGCAGTTCTTC.

The CDR3 here is CTGQAGTGLRGYTF. Written as DNA, the CDR3 is TGTACCGGACAAGCCGGGACAGGCTTGCGCGGCTACACCTTC. J is TRBJ1-2 and V is TRBV2; 8 bases align to TRBD1. The CDR3 is made up of 14 amino acids. CDR1 SNHLY and CDR2 FYNNEI come from the germline V gene.

The J gene is TRBJ1-6, the V gene TRBV4-1, with D maybe TRBD1 (5 bases). Germline CDR1 is MGHRA and CDR2 is YSYEKL. The CDR3 is made up of 17 amino acids. Trimming took 3 bases from V and 3 from J, leaving 15 bases between them. This chain's CDR3 is CASSQGSPDIYNSPLHF. CDR3 in DNA: TGCGCCAGCAGCCAGGGTTCCCCGGACATCTATAATTCACCCCTCCACTTT.

This clonotype was seen ten or more times. The chain has TRBV7-9 and TRBJ1-1, with D hard to call. Looked up from germline, CDR1 is SEHNR and CDR2 is FQNEAQ (reference sequence). V lost 8 bases and J lost 1, with 5 bases in between. The CDR3 runs 11 residues. CDR3 loop: CASGENTEAFF. The CDR3 DNA reads TGTGCCAGCGGGGAGAACACTGAAGCTTTCTTT.

This chain joins TRBV15 and TRBJ2-7, with 10 nucleotides matching TRBD1. This CDR3 contains 14 residues. V was clipped by 5 bases and J by 3 bases; unmatched bases: 4. Germline lookup yields CDR1 LNHNV and CDR2 YYDKDF (reference sequence). The CDR3 region is CATSLRDRGYEQYF. CDR3 in DNA: TGTGCCACCAGCCTTCGGGACAGGGGCTACGAGCAGTACTTC.

This clonotype was seen a handful of times. The CDR3 loop reads CASGGTGNQPQHF. In DNA, the CDR3 is TGTGCCAGCGGAGGGACTGGGAATCAGCCCCAGCATTTT. This chain uses TRBV27 with TRBJ1-5; the D gene is possibly TRBD1 (5 bases). From germline, CDR1 is MNHEY and CDR2 SMNVEV (reference sequence). The CDR3 is 13 amino acids. V was clipped by 8 bases and J by 4 bases, with 12 bases between them.

As to this clonotype: One end of the junction fails to match germline, which may point to a read error. The rearrangement uses TRBV7-2 and TRBJ2-5, with TRBD2 matching over 12 bases. CDR3 length: 16 residues. Looked up from germline, CDR1 is SGHTA and CDR2 is FQGNSA. DNA of the CDR3: TGTGCCAGCAGCCTAGCAGGACTAGCGGGGCAAGAGACCCAGTACTTC. Its translation is CASSLAGLAGQETQYF.

The count of this clonotype is one. This chain connects TRBV5-4 to TRBJ2-3; tentative D call: TRBD2 (6 bases). The CDR3 length is 16 residues. Trimming left V 0 bases short and J 1 base short, with 12 bases between. Germline assignment: CDR1 SGHNT and CDR2 YYREEE (reference sequence). Here the CDR3 reads CASSLARSSGTDTQYF. CDR3 sequence (DNA): TGTGCCAGCAGCTTGGCGCGGTCTAGCGGCACAGATACGCAGTATTTT.

This clonotype turned up a few times. The chain recombines TRBV28 with TRBJ2-7; D possibly corresponds to TRBD1 (6 bases). This CDR3 is built from 12 residues. Trimming removed 7 bases at V and 2 bases at J, with 9 bases between. The V gene's germline CDR1 is MDHEN and CDR2 SYDVKM. The CDR3 region is CASTDRAYEQYF. The CDR3 coding sequence is TGTGCCAGCACGGACAGAGCCTACGAGCAGTACTTC.

This rearrangement joins TRBV20-1 to TRBJ2-5, with D possibly being TRBD1 (6 bases). This CDR3 is built from 12 residues. V lost 2 bases, J lost 5 bases, and 9 bases lay in between. The germline V gene has CDR1 DFQATT and CDR2 SNEGSKA (reference sequence). The CDR3 loop reads CSARPGVETQYF. The CDR3 DNA is TGCAGTGCTAGACCAGGGGTGGAGACCCAGTACTTC.

This clonotype has at least ten counts. This chain connects TRBV9 to TRBJ2-7; TRBD2 might be the D (5 bases). The CDR3 runs 14 residues. The V gene's germline CDR1 is SGDLS and CDR2 YYNGEE. The ends were cut back, 3 bases at V and 7 bases at J, with 17 bases in the middle. Here the CDR3 reads CASSAAGQPTEQYF. The CDR3 DNA follows: TGTGCCAGCAGCGCCGCGGGCCAACCTACTGAGCAGTACTTC.

This clonotype was observed at least ten times. This sequence joins TRBV11-3 and TRBJ2-3; D possibly corresponds to TRBD1 (5 bases). The CDR3 is made up of 15 amino acids. Trimming took 4 bases from V and 5 from J, leaving 16 bases between them. The germline gives CDR1 SGHNT, CDR2 YENEEA. CDR3 region: CASSSRQGDLDTQYF. The CDR3 region has the DNA TGTGCCAGCAGCTCCAGACAAGGGGATTTAGATACGCAGTATTTT.

For the CDR3, the DNA is TGTGCCAGCCGGGAGCCAGGGGCAGATACGCAGTATTTT. Translated, it gives CASREPGADTQYF. This chain joins TRBV4-2 and TRBJ2-3; the D call may be TRBD1 or TRBD2 (6 bases each). Trimming shortened V by 8 bases and J by 4 bases, and 13 bases separated the two germline ends. This CDR3 comprises 13 residues. The germline gives CDR1 LGHNA, CDR2 YNFKEQ.

Concerning this clonotype: One junction end does not reproduce the germline sequence, and a read error may be involved. The V call is TRBV11-3, the J call TRBJ2-1; D is perhaps TRBD2 (7 bases). The CDR3 is 16 amino acids. The germline CDR1 and CDR2 sequences are SGHNT and YENEEA. In DNA, the CDR3 is TGTGTCAGCAGCTTAGAGGCGGGGGCCCCTAACAATGAGCAGTTCTTC. It is translated as CVSSLEAGAPNNEQFF.

CDR3 protein: CAWSDLRNEQYF. CDR3 sequence (DNA): TGTGCCTGGAGTGATTTGAGGAACGAGCAGTACTTC. The rearrangement joins TRBV30 to TRBJ2-5, with D hard to call. The DNA end is more similar to TRBJ2-7, so the J call may be wrong. In germline, CDR1 is GTSNPN, CDR2 SVGIG (reference sequence). The CDR3 has 12 residues.

This clonotype occurred a few times. The CDR3 reads CASSRTTGSPYEQYF. CDR3 nucleotide sequence: TGTGCCAGCAGCCGGACCACCGGGAGTCCCTACGAGCAGTACTTC. V usage is TRBV3-1 and J usage is TRBJ2-7; perhaps TRBD2 as D (6 bases). The V end was cut by 4 bases, the J end by 2 bases, with 15 bases between. Germline CDR1 LGHDT, CDR2 YNNKEL (reference sequence). The CDR3 is 15 amino acids.

The chain links TRBV10-3 to TRBJ2-1, with a weak D call TRBD1 (6 bases). Germline V gene data show CDR1 as ENHRY and CDR2 as SYGVKD. The CDR3 runs to 13 residues. Trimming pared 2 bases from V and 6 bases from J, leaving 8 bases between. The DNA of the CDR3 is TGTGCCATCAGTGAGGGCAGGGGCAATGAGCAGTTCTTC. It specifies CAISEGRGNEQFF.

This chain connects TRBV7-2 to TRBJ2-7; D is possibly TRBD1 (5 bases). V was shortened by 5 bases and J by 1 base, with 12 bases between the two germline ends. The CDR3 sequence is 14 residues long. Looked up from germline, CDR1 is SGHTA and CDR2 is FQGNSA. CDR3 in amino acids: CASSTGAGSYEQYF. CDR3 nucleotides: TGTGCCAGCAGCACAGGAGCCGGATCCTACGAGCAGTACTTC.

The chain is built from TRBV20-1 and TRBJ2-3; D is unresolved. Germline-derived CDR1 and CDR2 are DFQATT and SNEGSKA (reference sequence). This CDR3 comprises 15 residues. The V end lost 1 base, the J end lost 0 bases, and 11 bases lay between the germline ends. CDR3: CSARGTFISTDTQYF. The CDR3 DNA reads TGCAGTGCTAGAGGGACCTTCATTAGCACAGATACGCAGTATTTT.

The chain is built from TRBV13 and TRBJ2-1; D remains unclear. CDR1 and CDR2 (germline): PRHDT, FYEKMQ (reference sequence). This CDR3 has 13 amino acids. The V gene lost 3 bases and the J gene lost 5 bases, with 8 bases spanning the gap. The CDR3 loop is CASSFRPDNEQFF. For the CDR3, the DNA is TGTGCCAGCAGCTTTCGACCCGACAATGAGCAGTTCTTC.

Only one count was recorded for this clonotype. The chain recombines TRBV12-3 or TRBV12-4 with TRBJ2-5; a possible D gene is TRBD1 (5 bases). V was trimmed by 7 bases and J by 5 bases, leaving 14 bases between them. The CDR3 has 13 amino acids. In nucleotides, the CDR3 is TGTGCCAGCACAACGACAGTGGGGGAGACCCAGTACTTC. The encoded protein is CASTTTVGETQYF.

This chain joins TRBV5-1 and TRBJ2-3; the D gene is possibly TRBD1 (6 bases). This CDR3 has 15 residues. V dropped 8 bases and J dropped 2 bases, with 18 bases sitting between them. CDR1 and CDR2 from the germline V gene are SGHRS and YFSETQ. In nucleotides, the CDR3 is TGCGCCAGTAGTCAGGACAGCGTATACACAGATACGCAGTATTTT. As protein: CASSQDSVYTDTQYF.

This clonotype turned up a few times. The rearrangement links TRBV6-5 to TRBJ1-2, with D perhaps TRBD1 (5 bases). Trimming stripped 7 bases from V and 0 bases from J, with 12 bases between. Germline V gene sequence: CDR1 MNHEY, CDR2 SVGAGI. CDR3 length: 14 amino acids. The CDR3 region has the DNA TGTGCCAGCACCAGTGACAGTCCTAACTATGGCTACACCTTC. It specifies CASTSDSPNYGYTF.